The clone carrying this T cell receptor beta chain came up a few times. Its specificity is not known. Other DNA sequences within the sample encode an identical CDR3. The entry originates in a study of cytomegalovirus exposure and HLA in healthy donors. The PCR ran on 60 Vbeta and 13 Jbeta primers. Measured with immunoSEQ multiplex PCR; TCRdb has only the in-frame clones, and not every one. In the table there are some 200,000 clones, approximately 84% of which are singletons. The length of the CDR3 is 14 residues. The V gene lost 5 bases and the J gene lost 1 base, with 9 bases spanning the gap. Germline CDR1 and CDR2: KGHSH and LQKENI. Broader study findings: As a later analysis revealed, most CMV-associated TCR beta chains appeared HLA-restricted.

Sample: PBMCs. This receptor was identified in a man aged 45 to 65 in good health and CMV-seronegative. The rearrangement uses TRBV18 and TRBJ1-3; no clear D gene. DNA for the CDR3: TGTGCCAGCTCAGAGGGAGTATCTGGAAACACCATATATTTT. Translating it yields CASSEGVSGNTIYF.